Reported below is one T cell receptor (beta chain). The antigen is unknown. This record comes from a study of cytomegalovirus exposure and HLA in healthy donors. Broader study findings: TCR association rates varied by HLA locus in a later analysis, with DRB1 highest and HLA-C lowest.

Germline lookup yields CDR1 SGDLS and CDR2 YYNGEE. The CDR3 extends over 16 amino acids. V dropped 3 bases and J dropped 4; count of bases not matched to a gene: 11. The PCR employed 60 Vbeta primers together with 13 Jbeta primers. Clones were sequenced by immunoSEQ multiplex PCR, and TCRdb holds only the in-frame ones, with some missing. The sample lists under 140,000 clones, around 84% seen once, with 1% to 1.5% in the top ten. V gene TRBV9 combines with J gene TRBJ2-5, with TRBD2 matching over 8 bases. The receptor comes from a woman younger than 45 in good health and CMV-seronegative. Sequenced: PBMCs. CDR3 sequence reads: CASSGTGGLEGETQYF. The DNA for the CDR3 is TGTGCCAGCAGCGGGACGGGGGGGCTAGAGGGAGAGACCCAGTACTTC.